This entry describes one TCR beta chain. Its antigen remains undetermined. No base-level quality is on record; no much larger clone is a single base apart. These data come from a study of blood T cell dynamics during melanoma immunotherapy (dated by TCRdb to the early 2020s). Looking at the study overall: All patients had metastatic melanoma and were given first-line pembrolizumab or nivolumab plus ipilimumab as standard of care in the United Kingdom. To find early correlates of response, the study profiled the peripheral T cell receptor repertoires of patients with metastatic melanoma both before and after one cycle of checkpoint inhibitor therapy. The training cohort consisted of consecutive patients, while an additional independent group of patients from the same centre was pooled to form an external validation set.

Every bulk PBMC sample was loaded with the same fixed amount of around 400 ng of DNA. TCR beta CDR3 sequences were amplified from genomic DNA with the immunoSEQ TCRb Assay kit following manufacturer instructions. The KAPA Library Quantification Kit for Illumina platforms was used to quantify pooled libraries by qPCR. Pooled libraries were sequenced on an Illumina NextSeq 500, clustered at roughly 0.6-1.1 pM. Turning to the authors' computational methods: The TCR data were analyzed using immunoSEQ ANALYZER and the R LymphoSeq package. A rearrangement efficiency score was calculated as productive divided by the sum of productive and non-productive CDR3 sequences. Within each patient, timepoints were compared pairwise for clonality, measured with the Gini coefficient, and for diversity, measured with the Renyi index at alpha=1. Clonal relatedness used an edit distance of 3, and repertoire similarity used the Bhattacharyya coefficient, both computed in LymphoSeq. To classify response, a linear discriminant analysis based on week-3 changes in clonality and diversity was built using the R MASS and caret packages. In TCRdb, the immuneACCESS table is reduced to in-frame sequences with V and J assigned. These tables do not hold every clone; where another copy was compared, an unresolved V gene accounts for under half, and the others remain unexplained. D and trimming were read from the DNA, whereas the V and J calls and clone size are those reported in that table. Recorded for this sample are approximately 13,000 clones; about four fifths of them occurred a single time. Approximately 9% of the sample is in the top ten clones.

General findings and caveats noted by the study authors: The study could not determine whether the T cell clones driving repertoire changes were melanoma-specific or reflected general immune activation. The relatively small sample size was acknowledged as a potential limitation on generalization of the results. A bifurcated reorganization of the PBMC repertoire at W3, with increased clonality or increased diversity, was observed in patients who later achieved disease control, unlike in progressors.

Measured from the cysteine to the phenylalanine, the CDR3 is 15 residues long. Left in the record is the CDR3 DNA by itself, 45 bases read in frame from the first base. CDR1 SGHTA and CDR2 FQGTGA were looked up in the germline V gene. The germline V and J ends show losses of 4 bases and 5 bases respectively, and no gene match explains 5 bases of the junction. The sample's time point label, in plain terms: pre-treatment baseline. Blood samples were taken at two points: before treatment (T0) and at week 3 (W3), which came after the first cycle of checkpoint blockade. Except for a couple of patients with rapid clinical progression, response was assessed 12 weeks after the first infusion by RECIST 1.1; disease control meant complete response, partial response or stable disease. Patients were not eligible if they had prior systemic cancer treatment, concomitant immunosuppressant therapy or synchronous other active malignancies. Bulk PBMC and plasma cell-free DNA were both sequenced for TCR beta so that circulating cells and T cell turnover could be tracked. Lymphoprep and SepMate tubes were used to isolate PBMC from blood, and red cell lysis was then performed. QIAamp DNA Blood Mini kits were used to extract DNA from PBMC and sorted T cell subsets.

Material: blood, obtained from a patient treated with checkpoint blockade. The sequence derives from a human donor with melanoma. The chain joins TRBV7-3 to TRBJ2-1, with 10 central nucleotides matching TRBD2. In nucleotide form, the sequence is TGTGCCAGCAGCTCGAGACTAGCGGGTAACAATGAGCAGTTCTTC. It codes for CASSSRLAGNNEQFF. Outside the CDR3, residues come from the reference TRBV7-3 and TRBJ2-1 proteins, so the full variable domain is: GAGVSQTPSNKVTEKGKYVELRCDPISGHTALYWYRQSLGQGPEFLIYFQGTGAADDSGLPNDRFFAVRPEGSVSTLKIQRTERGDSAVYLCASSSRLAGNNEQFFGPGTRLTVL.